This TCR beta chain was captured in a study of cytotoxic CD8 clonotypes in ibrutinib-treated CLL. Study-level background: Partial response occurred in roughly 25 patients and complete response in 2; at median about 70 months, roughly 15 remained remitted and about 12 progressed.

About this clone: The antigen remains unidentified.

Study outcomes and limitations: At ibrutinib response, clonality increased, and at progression it declined back toward baseline. On treatment, the uncommon public clonotypes contracted or remained stable.

The CDR3 totals 15 residues. Germline-derived CDR1 and CDR2 are MRHNA and SNTAGT. The V end was cut by 0 bases, the J end by 4 bases, with 12 bases between. Deep sequencing aimed at 1 in 200,000 to 1 in 1 million T cells' resolution. TCRdb's table, derived via immunoSEQ multiplex PCR, lists solely in-frame clones and lacks some. The data show about 27,000 clones, roughly 85% seen once. This receptor was taken from a human donor with chronic lymphocytic leukemia. The chain employs TRBV6-4 and TRBJ1-2; perhaps TRBD1 as D (5 bases). The source was PBMCs, collected after 24 months of ibrutinib treatment. CDR3 coding DNA: TGTGCCAGCAGTGACTCCGCGAGGGGTGGCTATGGCTACACCTTC. Its translation is CASSDSARGGYGYTF.